A single sample is the source of the 4 T cell receptor beta chains below, sequenced in a study of graft-versus-host responses after intestinal transplantation. Generated by immunoSEQ multiplex PCR, the TCRdb table keeps only in-frame clones and is missing some. The sample yields some 70,000 clones, around nine tenths seen once. The material sequenced was bone marrow, taken 734 days after intestinal transplantation. The receptors originated from a human patient who received an intestinal transplant, so some T cells may come from the graft donor.

This clone was observed a few times. This sequence joins TRBV5-1 and TRBJ2-1, with 12 bases lining up with TRBD1. The CDR3 sequence is 17 residues long. Looked up from germline, CDR1 is SGHRS and CDR2 is YFSETQ. Unmatched junction bases numbered 6, after V lost 2 bases and J lost 3 bases. CDR3 sequence: CASSFGTGGFFYNEQFF. In DNA, the CDR3 is TGCGCCAGCAGCTTTGGGACAGGGGGCTTTTTCTACAATGAGCAGTTCTTC.

In nucleotides, the CDR3 is TGTGCCAGCAGCTTACAGGGGAGAGGCTACACCTTC. This sequence encodes CASSLQGRGYTF. The V call is TRBV7-9, the J call TRBJ1-2; perhaps TRBD1 as D (6 bases). Between the trimmed V and J ends, which lost 2 bases and 8 bases, there was a span of 9 bases. Per the germline V gene, CDR1 is SEHNR and CDR2 is FQNEAQ (reference sequence). The CDR3 runs 12 residues.

The gene calls are TRBV30 and TRBJ2-3; the D gene is possibly TRBD1 (6 bases). Germline V lookup: CDR1 GTSNPN, CDR2 SVGIG (reference sequence). This CDR3 has 13 residues. The V gene lost 4 bases and the J gene lost 3 bases, with 11 bases spanning the gap. CDR3 sequence reads: CAWMTGITDTQYF. The CDR3 DNA is TGTGCCTGGATGACAGGCATAACAGATACGCAGTATTTT.

This chain connects TRBV9 to TRBJ2-7, with 8 positions matching TRBD2. The V segment lost 0 bases and the J segment 4 bases; nucleotides outside the gene matches: 6. The CDR3 length is 15 residues. Germline lookup yields CDR1 SGDLS and CDR2 YYNGEE. Here the CDR3 DNA reads TGTGCCAGCAGCGTAGGGACTAGCAGTTCTTACGAGCAGTACTTC. Amino acids: CASSVGTSSSYEQYF.